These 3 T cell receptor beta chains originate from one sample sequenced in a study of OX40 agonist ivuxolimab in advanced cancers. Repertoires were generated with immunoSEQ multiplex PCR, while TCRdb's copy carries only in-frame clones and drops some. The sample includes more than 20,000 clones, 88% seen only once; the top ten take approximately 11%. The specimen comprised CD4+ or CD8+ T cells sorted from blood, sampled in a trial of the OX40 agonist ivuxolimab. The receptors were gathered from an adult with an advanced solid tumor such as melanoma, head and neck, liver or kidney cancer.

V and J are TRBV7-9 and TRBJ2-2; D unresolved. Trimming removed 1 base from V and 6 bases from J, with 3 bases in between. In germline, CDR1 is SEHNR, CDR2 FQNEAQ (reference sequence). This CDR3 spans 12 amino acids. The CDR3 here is CASSLGAGELFF. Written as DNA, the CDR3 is TGTGCCAGCAGCTTAGGAGCCGGGGAGCTGTTTTTT.

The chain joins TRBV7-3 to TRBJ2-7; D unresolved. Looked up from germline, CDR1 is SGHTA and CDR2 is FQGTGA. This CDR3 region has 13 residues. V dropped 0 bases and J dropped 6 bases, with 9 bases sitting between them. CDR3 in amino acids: CASSLTFGREQYF. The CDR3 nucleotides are TGTGCCAGCAGCTTAACTTTCGGGCGCGAGCAGTACTTC.

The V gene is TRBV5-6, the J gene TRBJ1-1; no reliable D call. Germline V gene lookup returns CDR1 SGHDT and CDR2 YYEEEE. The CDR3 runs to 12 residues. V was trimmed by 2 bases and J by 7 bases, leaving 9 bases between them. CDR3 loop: CASSFGDNEAFF. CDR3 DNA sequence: TGTGCCAGCAGCTTTGGAGATAATGAAGCTTTCTTT. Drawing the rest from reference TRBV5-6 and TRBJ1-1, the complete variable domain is DAGVTQSPTHLIKTRGQQVTLRCSPKSGHDTVSWYQQALGQGPQFIFQYYEEEERQRGNFPDRFSGHQFPNYSSELNVNALLLGDSALYLCASSFGDNEAFFGQGTRLTVV.